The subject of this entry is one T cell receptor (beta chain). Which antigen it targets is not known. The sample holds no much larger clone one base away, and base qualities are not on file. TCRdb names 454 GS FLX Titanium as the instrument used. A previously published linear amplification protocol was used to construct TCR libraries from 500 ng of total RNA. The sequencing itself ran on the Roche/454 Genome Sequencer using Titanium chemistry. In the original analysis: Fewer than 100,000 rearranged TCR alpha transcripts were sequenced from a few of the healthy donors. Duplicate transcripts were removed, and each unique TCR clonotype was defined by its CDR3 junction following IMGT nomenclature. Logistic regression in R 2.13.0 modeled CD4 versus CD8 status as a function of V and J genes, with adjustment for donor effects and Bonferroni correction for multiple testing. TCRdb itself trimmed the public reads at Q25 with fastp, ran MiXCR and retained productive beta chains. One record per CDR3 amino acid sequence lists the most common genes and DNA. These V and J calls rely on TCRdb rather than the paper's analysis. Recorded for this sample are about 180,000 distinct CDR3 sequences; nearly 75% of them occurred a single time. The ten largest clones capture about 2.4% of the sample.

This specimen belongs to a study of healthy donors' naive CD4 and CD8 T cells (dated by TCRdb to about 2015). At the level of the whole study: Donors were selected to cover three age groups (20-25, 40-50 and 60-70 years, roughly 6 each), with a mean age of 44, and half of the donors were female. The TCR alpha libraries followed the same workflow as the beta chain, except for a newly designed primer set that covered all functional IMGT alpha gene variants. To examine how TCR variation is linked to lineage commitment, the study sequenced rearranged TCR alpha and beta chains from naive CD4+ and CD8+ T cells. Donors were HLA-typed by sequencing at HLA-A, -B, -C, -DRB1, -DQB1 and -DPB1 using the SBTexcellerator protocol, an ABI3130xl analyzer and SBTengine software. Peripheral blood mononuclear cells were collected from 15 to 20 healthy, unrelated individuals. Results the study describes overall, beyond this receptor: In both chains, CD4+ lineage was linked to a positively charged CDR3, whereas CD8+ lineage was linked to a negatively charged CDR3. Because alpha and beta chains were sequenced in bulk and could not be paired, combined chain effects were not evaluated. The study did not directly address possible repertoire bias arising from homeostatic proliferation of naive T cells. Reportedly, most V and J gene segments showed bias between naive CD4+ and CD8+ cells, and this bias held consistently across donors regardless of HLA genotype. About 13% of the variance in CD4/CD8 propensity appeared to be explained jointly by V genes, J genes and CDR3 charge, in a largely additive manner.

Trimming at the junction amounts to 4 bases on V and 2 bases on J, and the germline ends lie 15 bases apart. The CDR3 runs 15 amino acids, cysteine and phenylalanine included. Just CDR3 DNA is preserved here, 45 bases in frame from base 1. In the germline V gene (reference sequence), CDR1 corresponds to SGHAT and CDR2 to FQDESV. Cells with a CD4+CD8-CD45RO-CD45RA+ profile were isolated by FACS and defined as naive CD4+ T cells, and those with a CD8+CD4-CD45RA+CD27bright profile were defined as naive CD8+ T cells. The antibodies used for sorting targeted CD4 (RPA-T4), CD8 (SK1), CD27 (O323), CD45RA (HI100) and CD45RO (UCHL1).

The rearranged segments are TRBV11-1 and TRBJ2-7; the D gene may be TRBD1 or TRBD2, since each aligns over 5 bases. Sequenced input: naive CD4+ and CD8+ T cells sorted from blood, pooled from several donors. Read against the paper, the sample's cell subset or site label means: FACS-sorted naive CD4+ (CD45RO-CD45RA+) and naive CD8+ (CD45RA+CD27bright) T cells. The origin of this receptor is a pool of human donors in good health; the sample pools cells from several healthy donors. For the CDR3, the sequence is CASSYFRGTAYEQYF. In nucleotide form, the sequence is TGTGCCAGCAGCTATTTTCGTGGGACCGCCTACGAGCAGTACTTC.